This entry is about one TCR beta chain. Sequencing was performed with immunoSEQ multiplex PCR; in TCRdb, only in-frame clones are kept and a portion is missing. Seen here are approximately 74,000 clones, 65% to 85% observed once, and the top ten hold approximately 2.5%. The data derive from a study of blood T cell repertoires in COVID-19. Whole-study context: PBMCs, B-cell-depleted T cells, or T cells were the source of the cDNA or gDNA that made up the material.

J was trimmed by 8 bases and V by 5 bases; bases with no gene match: 13. Germline-derived CDR1 and CDR2 are LNHDA and SQIVND (reference sequence). This CDR3 has 15 residues. Material for sequencing was peripheral blood. The sequence came from a man aged 80 or over with active or convalescent COVID-19. The chain couples TRBV19 to TRBJ1-2; TRBD1 matches at 8 bases. In DNA, the CDR3 is TGTGCCAGTAGTCTTCCACAGGGGGTGCCTTGGGGCTACACCTTC. Protein: CASSLPQGVPWGYTF.